In its sample, the clone carrying this TCR beta chain was seen a few times. Its specificity is not known. This record comes from a study of T cell responses to AZD1222 COVID-19 vaccine. Study results and caveats: Spike-specific TCR depth and breadth grew after two AZD1222 doses. Of spike-specific TCRs, nearly half reportedly target regions left unmutated in variants.

The CDR3 spans 12 residues. V shed 3 bases and J shed 6 bases, with 6 bases lying between them. The table came from immunoSEQ multiplex PCR; TCRdb's copy has only in-frame clones and leaves some out. The sample contains 95,000 to 100,000 clones, roughly 90% of which appear only once. The clonotype comes from an adult who received the AZD1222 COVID-19 vaccine. The chain has TRBV12-3 or TRBV12-4 and TRBJ1-5; D gene ambiguous. The sample was peripheral blood, taken 28 days after the second AZD1222 dose. The chain's CDR3 is CASSLAFQPQHF. The CDR3 bases are TGTGCCAGCAGTTTGGCGTTTCAGCCCCAGCATTTT.